This T cell receptor (beta chain) is from a study of T cells after yellow fever vaccination (dated 2019 in TCRdb). With respect to the entire study: The SMART-Seq v4 Ultra Low Input RNA kit was used to prepare libraries from fractions with low cell numbers. Two healthy male donors, one aged 18 to 30 and one aged 30 to 39 years, were included in the cohort. Blood samples were taken at several timepoints before and after primary and secondary immunization, and bulk PBMC replicates and cell subsets were isolated. To follow T-cell clones before and after both primary and booster YFV17D yellow fever vaccination, bulk TCR alpha and beta repertoires underwent longitudinal sequencing.

Points the paper makes about the study in general: The secondary T-cell response was found to be weaker but faster than the primary response, with a peak reached on day 5 rather than on day 15. Computational filtering was required because FACS-sorted repertoires could contain abundant contaminating clonotypes from the bulk population. A small fraction of clonotypes appeared in both the CD4 and CD8 compartments, likely as a result of convergent recombination. Because the study included only a couple of donors, the extent to which the findings can be generalized is limited. After the booster, most of the clones that had expanded following primary vaccination were detected again (approximately 96% of CD4 and roughly 90% of CD8), which suggests that memory was broadly maintained.

The listed sequencing device is Illumina NovaSeq 6000. TCR cDNA was made using 5'RACE template switching, a step that added a universal primer site and unique molecular identifiers. Priming of cDNA synthesis was performed from both the TCR alpha and TCR beta constant segments. Library amplification involved two PCR steps, and the second step added sample barcodes and sequencing adapters. Sequencing of libraries was performed on Illumina HiSeq 2500 (2x100 bp) or NovaSeq (2x150 bp). For the original study's pipeline: MIGEC handled demultiplexing of reads and collapsing into UMI consensus sequences, while MiXCR performed V(D)J alignment. Clonotypes responding to the vaccine were identified with edgeR on replicate PBMC samples, with the criteria of FDR below 0.01 and a log2 fold change above 5 up to day 15. Each bulk clonotype was labeled CD4 or CD8 based on which sequenced repertoire, CD4 or CD8, contained the clonotype at higher abundance. TCRdb reprocessed the public reads (quality trimming at Q25 with fastp, clone calling with MiXCR) and kept in-frame beta chains. Each record represents a unique CDR3 protein, reported with the most common genes and DNA among its rows. TCRdb, not the authors, supplied the V and J calls. The sample includes under 250,000 distinct CDR3 sequences, with approximately 3% observed a single time. Jointly, the top ten make up approximately 3.5% of the sample.

A note on this clonotype: The antigen it binds to is not known. Base qualities are not provided; no much larger clone lies one nucleotide away.

V is shortened by 6 bases, J by 0 bases, and the region joining them spans 15 bases. CDR3 length: 16 amino acids, cysteine to phenylalanine. Just CDR3 DNA is preserved here, 48 bases in frame from base 1. In the germline V gene (reference sequence), CDR1 corresponds to SEHNR and CDR2 to FQNEAQ. The sample's treatment or condition, from its label and the paper: live attenuated yellow fever vaccine strain. PBMCs were isolated from peripheral blood using a standard Ficoll-Paque protocol. Dynabeads CD4 and CD8 positive selection kits were used to isolate the CD4 and CD8 T-cell fractions. TriZol was used to extract RNA from bulk PBMCs, from CD4 and CD8 fractions, and from dextramer-positive and dextramer-negative fractions.

The sequence is built from TRBV7-9 and TRBJ1-3, with TRBD1 as a weak D call on 5 bases. The sample consisted of CD4+ T cells sorted from PBMCs, taken 10 days after the yellow fever booster vaccination. The sequence was collected from a man between 18 and 29 years old who received the YFV17D yellow fever vaccine. The CDR3 protein is CASSLQATASGNTIYF. DNA sequence: TGTGCCAGCAGTCTGCAGGCGACAGCCTCTGGAAACACCATATATTTT.